A selection of T cell receptor beta chains follows, all from one sample in a study of blood T cell repertoires in COVID-19. The repertoire was sequenced with immunoSEQ multiplex PCR; TCRdb's copy has only in-frame clones and lacks some. The sample shows roughly 320,000 clones, 90% of them seen only once. The sample was PBMCs or T cells enriched from blood (not recorded which). The receptors originated from a woman in her 30s who had been exposed to COVID-19. CDR3s include the opening cysteine and the closing phenylalanine or tryptophan.

j_call v_call cdr3_aa
TRBJ2-7 TRBV28 CASYLTQGSEQYF
TRBJ1-2 TRBV25-1 CASSGGVYGYGYTF
TRBJ1-5 TRBV7-2 CASSSGGSYNQPQHF
TRBJ2-3 TRBV7-9 CASSLAAGETDTQYF
TRBJ1-2 TRBV18 CASSAYQSDSLSNYGYTF
TRBJ1-5 TRBV11-1 CPWDRGRGGDNQPQHF
TRBJ2-1 TRBV7-2 CASTNNLLAGVSYNEQFF
TRBJ2-1 TRBV7-8 CASSLRPTGTGSDEQFF
TRBJ1-2 TRBV7-9 CASSLAAEGVGYTF
TRBJ2-3 TRBV5-1 CASSLASSGGGADTQYF
TRBJ1-1 TRBV15 CATSRGTGGTEAFF
TRBJ2-1 TRBV27 CASSPHRQGSNEQFF